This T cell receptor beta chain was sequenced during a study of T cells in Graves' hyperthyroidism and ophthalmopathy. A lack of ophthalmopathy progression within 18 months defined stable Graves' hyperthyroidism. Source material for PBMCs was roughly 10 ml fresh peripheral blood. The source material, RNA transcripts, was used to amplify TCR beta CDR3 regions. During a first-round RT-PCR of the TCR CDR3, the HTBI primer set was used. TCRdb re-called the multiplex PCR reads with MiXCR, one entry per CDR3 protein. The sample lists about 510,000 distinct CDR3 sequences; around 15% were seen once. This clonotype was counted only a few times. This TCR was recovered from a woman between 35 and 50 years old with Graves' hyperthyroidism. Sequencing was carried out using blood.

Written as DNA, the CDR3 is TGCAGCGCCGGACCTAGACTAGCTAGCAATGAGCAGTTCTTC. This gives the protein CSAGPRLASNEQFF. The genes are TRBV29-1 and TRBJ2-1; TRBD2 agrees at 7 bases. The V gene's germline CDR1 is SQVTM and CDR2 ANQGSEA. CDR3 length: 14 amino acids. Germline trimming cut 7 bases from V and 6 bases from J; bases unmatched to any gene: 12.